This TCR beta chain derives from a study of blood T cell repertoires in COVID-19 (dated by TCRdb to 2020 to 2022). Regarding the study in general: The collaborator samples originated in the United States, Italy and Spain and spanned the acute and convalescent phases of COVID-19. Where HLA class I and class II types were available, the types were taken from metadata supplied by the sample provider, not from assay-based typing. The sample metadata nearly always contained a de-identified subject ID, COVID-19 status, age in years and sex. Deeply sampled blood TCRbeta repertoires from subjects exposed to, actively infected with, or recovered from COVID-19 were included in the dataset. A freely available public database, intended as a resource for researchers studying the immune response to SARS-CoV-2, is where the repertoires were released. The prospective study material was composed of cDNA or gDNA derived from T cells, B-cell-depleted T cells, or PBMCs. The samples were drawn from two sources: the first 160 participants of the ongoing ImmuneRACE study, and 950 to 1,500 subjects contributed by 6 global collaborators. Broader findings and caveats from the paper: How much clinical and demographic metadata was included differed by source and by participant, and the metadata was provided uncurated.

Between the V and J ends, shortened by 0 bases and 5 bases respectively, the junction contains 10 bases. The cysteine opens and the phenylalanine closes a CDR3 of 13 amino acids. CDR3 DNA is the only sequence kept; it has 39 bases, read in frame from the first base. Looking up the germline V gene yields CDR1 SQVTM and CDR2 ANQGSEA. TCRbeta CDR3 regions were amplified from genomic DNA using the immunoSEQ Assay, a bias-controlled multiplex PCR. The study's processing was this. The number of nucleated cells in each sample was estimated by amplification of reference gene primers within the assay. Sequence reads were collapsed and filtered to measure the absolute abundance of every unique TCRbeta CDR3 rearrangement. For each sample, productive Simpson clonality was calculated as the square root of Simpson's diversity index across productive rearrangements. TCRdb's version of the immuneACCESS table is confined to in-frame rearrangements and falls short of the full clone set. An unresolved V gene accounts for under half of the shortfall where checked; the remainder is of unknown origin. V and J calls and clone size are as listed in that table; D and trimming were resolved from the DNA. For this sample the table gives hundreds of thousands of clones, of which about 82% were detected only once. Of the sample, about 10% falls within the top ten clones.

A note on this clone: The antigen this receptor binds is unknown. The sample holds no much larger clone one base away, and base qualities are not on file.

Each collaborating institution followed its own protocols to collect whole blood in K2EDTA tubes. Collaborator samples were shipped for TCRbeta analysis as frozen whole blood, isolated PBMCs, or DNA extracted from either sample type. The sequenced sample was peripheral blood. This clonotype was sampled from a woman older than 75 with acute or convalescent COVID-19. This chain joins TRBV29-1 to TRBJ2-5, with TRBD1 as a weak D call on 6 bases. The CDR3 region reads CSVEEAGVETQYF. The DNA is TGCAGCGTTGAAGAGGCAGGGGTGGAGACCCAGTACTTC.